This T cell receptor (beta chain) is from a study of cytomegalovirus exposure and HLA in healthy donors. For the study at large: Among the roughly 400 donors who were genotyped, approximately 83% fell in the genetic ancestry cluster that is associated with self-reported Caucasian donors. Findings of the study overall: Investigators reported approximately 170 TCR beta chains as tied to cytomegalovirus. Prior analysis indicated that the majority of TCR beta V segments exhibited productivity approximately 87% or approximately 30% of the time.

Points on this clone: The target antigen is unknown.

The ends were cut back, 5 bases at V and 4 bases at J, with 12 bases in the middle. The CDR3 consists of 14 residues. The germline V gene has CDR1 SGHRS and CDR2 YFSETQ. The study ran its PCR with 60 Vbeta and 13 Jbeta primers. The table came from immunoSEQ multiplex PCR; TCRdb's copy has only in-frame clones and leaves some out. Of some 210,000 clones in the sample, 77% were seen once. This chain uses TRBV5-1 with TRBJ2-2; TRBD2 might be the D (5 bases). This receptor was identified in a woman aged 25 to 39 in good health and CMV-seropositive. The sequenced sample consisted of PBMCs. The CDR3 loop is CASRDSGRTGELFF. CDR3 DNA: TGCGCCAGCAGGGACTCCGGTCGCACCGGGGAGCTGTTTTTT.